These 32 T cell receptor beta chains were sequenced from one sample in a study of control samples from healthy donors and cancer patients. Some clones are missing from TCRdb's copy, which holds only in-frame ones; the method was immunoSEQ multiplex PCR. The sample holds some 49,000 clones, 80% to 90% seen once. Specimen: PBMCs. The receptor set was obtained from a woman between 50 and 59 years old with lung cancer.

This clone turned up a few times. The chain uses TRBV28 and TRBJ2-5; TRBD2 aligns across 9 bases. After removal of 5 bases from V and 7 bases from J, the junction contained 8 bases not matched to a gene. Germline V gene lookup returns CDR1 MDHEN and CDR2 SYDVKM. The CDR3 covers 14 residues. The CDR3 region is CASSLIAGAATQYF. The CDR3 DNA reads TGTGCCAGCAGTCTTATAGCGGGGGCCGCGACCCAGTACTTC.

The V and J genes are TRBV5-6 and TRBJ1-6; D is ambiguous. The CDR3 spans 13 residues. Germline V gives CDR1 SGHDT, CDR2 YYEEEE. Between the trimmed V and J ends, which lost 2 bases and 7 bases, there was a span of 7 bases. CDR3: CASSLALNSPLHF. CDR3 coding DNA: TGTGCCAGCAGCTTAGCCCTCAATTCACCCCTCCACTTT. Full variable domain (rest looked up from reference TRBV5-6 and TRBJ1-6): DAGVTQSPTHLIKTRGQQVTLRCSPKSGHDTVSWYQQALGQGPQFIFQYYEEEERQRGNFPDRFSGHQFPNYSSELNVNALLLGDSALYLCASSLALNSPLHFGNGTRLTVT.

The table lists this clone with a count of one. This chain links TRBV7-9 with TRBJ2-5, with D hard to call. CDR1 and CDR2 (germline): SEHNR, FQNEAQ (reference sequence). CDR3 length: 12 residues. V was pared by 5 bases and J by 2 bases, with 6 bases between. The CDR3 sequence is CASSPLQETQYF. The DNA of the CDR3 is TGTGCCAGCAGCCCTTTACAAGAGACCCAGTACTTC.

Here the CDR3 DNA reads TGTGCCAGCAGCTTCGGGGCAGTGAACACTGAAGCTTTCTTT. Translated, it gives CASSFGAVNTEAFF. The V and J genes are TRBV5-6 and TRBJ1-1, with D possibly matching TRBD1 (5 bases). CDR1 is SGHDT, CDR2 YYEEEE, per germline. This CDR3 region has 14 residues. V lost 2 bases to trimming and J lost 0 bases, with 8 bases between them.

The rearrangement links TRBV19 to TRBJ2-7; 7 positions match TRBD1. Trimming at V came to 7 bases and at J to 4 bases, leaving 7 bases not matched to a gene. CDR3 length: 13 residues. Germline-derived CDR1 and CDR2 are LNHDA and SQIVND (reference sequence). The CDR3 spells CASKRDSEYEQYF. Written as DNA, the CDR3 is TGTGCCAGTAAGAGGGACAGTGAGTACGAGCAGTACTTC.

The chain uses TRBV21-1 and TRBJ1-6; the table's D gene call, TRBD1, was not cross checked with the DNA. TRBV21-1 is recorded as a pseudogene. The length of the CDR3 is 19 residues. The CDR3, as DNA: TGTGCCAGCAGCAAATCAAAAGGGGGCCCAGAGCACTATAATTCACCCCTCCACTTT. Amino acid sequence: CASSKSKGGPEHYNSPLHF.

This clone was seen just once. The chain couples TRBV7-2 to TRBJ1-3; TRBD1 agrees at 9 bases. With V trimmed by 1 base and J by 3 bases, 13 bases remained unmatched. Germline CDR1 and CDR2: SGHTA and FQGNSA. The CDR3 runs to 19 residues. The CDR3 DNA follows: TGTGCCAGCAGCTTAGTTCTTTATGGACAGGGGAAGGTTGGAAACACCATATATTTT. Translating gives CASSLVLYGQGKVGNTIYF.

The chain employs TRBV29-1 and TRBJ1-1; the D gene is possibly TRBD1 (6 bases). This CDR3 spans 14 amino acids. V gave up 6 bases and J gave up 4 bases, with 18 bases separating them. Germline V gene data show CDR1 as SQVTM and CDR2 as ANQGSEA. DNA for the CDR3: TGCAGCGTCCAAGGAACAGGGAGGAGCACTGAAGCTTTCTTT. It is translated as CSVQGTGRSTEAFF.

Here the CDR3 DNA reads TGTGCCAGCAGCTTGCCCCCGGGATCGGACACCGGGGAGCTGTTTTTT. Encoded protein: CASSLPPGSDTGELFF. The chain couples TRBV5-6 to TRBJ2-2, with TRBD2 as a possible D gene (5 bases). Germline V gene data show CDR1 as SGHDT and CDR2 as YYEEEE. The V end was cut by 1 base, the J end by 3 bases, with 13 bases between. CDR3 length equals 16 residues.

V is TRBV27 and J is TRBJ1-5; 12 positions agree with TRBD1. Germline trimming cut 5 bases from V and 1 base from J; bases unmatched to any gene: 9. Looked up from germline, CDR1 is MNHEY and CDR2 is SMNVEV (reference sequence). The CDR3 has 18 residues. The CDR3 DNA sequence: TGTGCCAGCAGTGCCGGGACAGGGGGCTCTTCGAGCAATCAGCCCCAGCATTTT. Translation: CASSAGTGGSSSNQPQHF.

This sequence joins TRBV5-1 and TRBJ1-4, with D possibly TRBD1 on 5 matching bases. The ends were cut back, 5 bases at V and 8 bases at J, with 16 bases in the middle. The germline gives CDR1 SGHRS, CDR2 YFSETQ. The CDR3 runs 14 residues. The CDR3 loop reads CASRLFSGDEKLFF. DNA for the CDR3: TGCGCCAGCAGATTATTTTCCGGGGACGAAAAACTGTTTTTT.

This chain joins TRBV5-1 and TRBJ2-3, with a weak D call TRBD1 (6 bases). The CDR3 has 17 amino acids. The germline V and J ends were trimmed by 4 bases and 2 bases, with 20 bases remaining between them. Germline V gene data show CDR1 as SGHRS and CDR2 as YFSETQ. CDR3 sequence: CASSPNLRGMVTDTQYF. CDR3 sequence (DNA): TGCGCCAGCAGCCCGAACCTGAGGGGGATGGTCACAGATACGCAGTATTTT.

The chain joins TRBV20-1 to TRBJ2-3; no definite D call. CDR1 DFQATT and CDR2 SNEGSKA come from the germline V gene (reference sequence). CDR3 length: 11 residues. Trimming took off 0 bases at V and 5 bases at J, with 3 bases between the two ends. The CDR3 DNA is TGCAGTGCTAGAGAAAGAGATACGCAGTATTTT. As protein: CSARERDTQYF.

The genes are TRBV7-6 and TRBJ1-1; maybe TRBD1 (5 bases). Trimming removed 1 base from V and 1 base from J, with 10 bases in between. This CDR3 spans 15 amino acids. Germline V lookup: CDR1 SGHVS, CDR2 FNYEAQ. CDR3 region: CASSLDGGGNTEAFF. In DNA, the CDR3 is TGTGCCAGCAGCTTAGACGGGGGAGGGAACACTGAAGCTTTCTTT.

The chain combines TRBV5-1 with TRBJ1-2; possibly TRBD1 for D (5 bases). CDR1 is SGHRS, CDR2 YFSETQ, per germline. This CDR3 spans 13 amino acids. Between the trimmed V and J ends, which lost 0 bases and 4 bases, there was a span of 7 bases. The CDR3 coding sequence is TGCGCCAGCAGCTTGGAAGGGGCCTATGGCTACACCTTC. Protein: CASSLEGAYGYTF. The variable domain in full, with the rest retrieved from reference TRBV5-1 and TRBJ1-2, is KAGVTQTPRYLIKTRGQQVTLSCSPISGHRSVSWYQQTPGQGLQFLFEYFSETQRNKGNFPGRFSGRQFSNSRSEMNVSTLELGDSALYLCASSLEGAYGYTFGSGTRLTVV.

The chain couples TRBV5-5 to TRBJ1-6, with D possibly TRBD1 on 5 matching bases. The CDR3 is 16 amino acids. Germline-derived CDR1 and CDR2 are SGHKS and YYEKEE (reference sequence). The V and J ends lost 3 bases and 6 bases respectively, with 16 bases between them. In DNA form, the CDR3 reads TGTGCCAGCAGCTCGAGGGACTCTTACGGTAATTCACCCCTCCACTTT. Translated: CASSSRDSYGNSPLHF.

The J gene is TRBJ2-6, the V gene TRBV19; D might be TRBD1 (5 bases). V was cut by 3 bases and J by 1 base, with 7 bases left in between. Per germline, CDR1 LNHDA and CDR2 SQIVND (reference sequence). The CDR3 loop spans 15 amino acids. The CDR3 spells CASSMGPSGANVLTF. CDR3 DNA: TGTGCCAGTAGTATGGGGCCATCTGGGGCCAACGTCCTGACTTTC.

The chain couples TRBV7-2 to TRBJ2-1, with D perhaps being TRBD1 or TRBD2 (5 bases each). The CDR3 runs 15 residues. Germline CDR1 SGHTA, CDR2 FQGNSA. V dropped 4 bases and J dropped 3 bases, with 13 bases sitting between them. In nucleotides, the CDR3 is TGTGCCAGCAGCTCGGACACTAGTCTCTACAATGAGCAGTTCTTC. Translation: CASSSDTSLYNEQFF.

The chain links TRBV7-9 to TRBJ2-7, with D perhaps given as TRBD1 or TRBD2 (5 bases each). The CDR3 is made up of 14 amino acids. Germline loops: CDR1 SEHNR, CDR2 FQNEAQ (reference sequence). Trimming removed 1 base at V and 5 bases at J, with 12 bases between. CDR3 in amino acids: CASSLGAGSHEQYF. DNA for the CDR3: TGTGCCAGCAGCTTAGGGGCAGGGAGCCACGAGCAGTACTTC.

The chain employs TRBV29-1 and TRBJ2-7; 8 bases line up with TRBD1. The ends lost 7 bases at V and 5 bases at J; junction bases unmatched: 7. Germline CDR1 and CDR2: SQVTM and ANQGSEA. The CDR3 has 12 residues. The CDR3, as DNA: TGCAGCGCCCTACGGACAGGGAACGAGCAGTACTTC. It yields the protein CSALRTGNEQYF.

The chain carries TRBV6-6 and TRBJ1-2; TRBD1 agrees at 10 bases. The CDR3 is 15 amino acids. In germline, CDR1 is MNHNY, CDR2 SVGAGI (reference sequence). Losses at the gene ends were 6 bases for V and 5 bases for J; bases not matched to a gene: 9. The CDR3, as DNA: TGTGCCAGCAGCCGGGGACAGGGGAAGAATTATGGCTACACCTTC. This sequence encodes CASSRGQGKNYGYTF.

This sequence joins TRBV5-6 and TRBJ1-2; no clear D gene. The germline V gene has CDR1 SGHDT and CDR2 YYEEEE. The CDR3 has 11 residues. The ends were cut back, 2 bases at V and 7 bases at J, with 6 bases in the middle. The CDR3 loop reads CASSLGLGYTF. For the CDR3, the DNA is TGTGCCAGCAGCTTAGGACTTGGCTACACCTTC. The complete variable domain, with remaining parts taken from reference TRBV5-6 and TRBJ1-2, reads DAGVTQSPTHLIKTRGQQVTLRCSPKSGHDTVSWYQQALGQGPQFIFQYYEEEERQRGNFPDRFSGHQFPNYSSELNVNALLLGDSALYLCASSLGLGYTFGSGTRLTVV.

The rearrangement links TRBV11-2 to TRBJ2-7; a possible D gene is TRBD2 (6 bases). Germline V CDR1 and CDR2: SGHAT, FQNNGV. The CDR3 spans 16 residues. Trimming stripped 3 bases from V and 3 bases from J, with 18 bases between. The DNA for the CDR3 is TGTGCCAGCAGCTTGAGAGAGAGTAGCGGAGTCTACGAGCAGTACTTC. Its protein product is CASSLRESSGVYEQYF.

The chain uses TRBV18 and TRBJ1-5; the match to TRBD1 covers 8 bases. V gave up 4 bases and J gave up 2 bases; unmatched junction bases: 4. Germline V CDR1 and CDR2: KGHSH, LQKENI. This CDR3 has 15 residues. CDR3 nucleotides: TGTGCCAGCTCACTAGACAGGGGACGCAATCAGCCCCAGCATTTT. Translating gives CASSLDRGRNQPQHF.

The chain joins TRBV13 to TRBJ2-3, with TRBD1 identical over 8 bases. In germline, CDR1 is PRHDT, CDR2 FYEKMQ (reference sequence). Trimming removed 5 bases from V and 1 base from J; junction bases left unmatched: 2. CDR3 length: 14 residues. The CDR3 is CASSLGQGTDTQYF. The DNA of the CDR3 is TGTGCCAGCAGCCTGGGACAGGGCACAGATACGCAGTATTTT.

The CDR3 DNA sequence: TGTGCCAGCAGCTCCCAGTGGGGGAGCTCCTACAATGAGCAGTTCTTC. It specifies CASSSQWGSSYNEQFF. The gene calls are TRBV6-2 or TRBV6-3 and TRBJ2-1; tentatively, D is TRBD1 or TRBD2 (5 bases each). Looked up from germline, CDR1 is MNHEY and CDR2 is SVGEGT. The CDR3 contains 16 residues. Trimming stripped 6 bases from V and 0 bases from J, with 15 bases between.

The chain carries TRBV29-1 and TRBJ1-3, with D tentatively TRBD1 (6 bases). This CDR3 has 13 residues. Germline lookup yields CDR1 SQVTM and CDR2 ANQGSEA. V was trimmed by 3 bases and J by 6 bases, leaving 12 bases between them. The CDR3 bases are TGCAGCGTTGAGCGGGGGGCGGAAAACACCATATATTTT. Translated: CSVERGAENTIYF.

V and J are TRBV7-8 and TRBJ2-1, with 10 bases fitting TRBD1. V shed 5 bases, J shed 3 bases, and the junction held 19 bases outside the gene matches. CDR1 and CDR2 from the germline V gene are SGHVS and FQNEAQ. The CDR3 is made up of 20 amino acids. CDR3 nucleotide sequence: TGTGCCAGCAGCCTGCCCCAAAAGGGACAGGGGACGTTCGGCTACAATGAGCAGTTCTTC. This codes for CASSLPQKGQGTFGYNEQFF.

This clone showed up just once. A junction boundary mismatches the germline segment, possibly from a read error. This chain uses TRBV30 with TRBJ1-3; no definite D call. This CDR3 is 15 amino acids long. Germline V gene data show CDR1 as GTSNPN and CDR2 as SVGIG (reference sequence). The CDR3 DNA follows: TGTGCCCGGAGTGTGGGAGGTATGACCGGAAACACCATATATTTT. Its protein product is CARSVGGMTGNTIYF.

The chain combines TRBV27 with TRBJ1-5; D is possibly TRBD1 (5 bases). Germline assignment: CDR1 MNHEY and CDR2 SMNVEV (reference sequence). The CDR3 length is 14 residues. Trimming pared 3 bases from V and 3 bases from J, leaving 9 bases between. The CDR3 DNA is TGTGCCAGCAGTTTTACAGGTCCCAATCAGCCCCAGCATTTT. It encodes CASSFTGPNQPQHF.

The chain couples TRBV5-4 to TRBJ1-5, with D perhaps matching TRBD1 (5 bases). The ends were cut back, 2 bases at V and 5 bases at J, with 5 bases in the middle. Germline CDR1 SGHNT, CDR2 YYREEE (reference sequence). This CDR3 is 12 amino acids long. The CDR3 DNA sequence: TGTGCCAGCAGCTTAGGGGATCAGCCCCAGCATTTT. This sequence encodes CASSLGDQPQHF.

This clone was seen more than once but under ten times. The chain joins TRBV11-2 to TRBJ1-5; D unclear. Germline CDR1 SGHAT, CDR2 FQNNGV. The CDR3 is 18 residues long. V lost 1 base, J lost 0 bases, and 16 bases lay in between. CDR3 DNA sequence: TGTGCCAGCAGCTTAGGGTCCTCCCGCGGATATAGCAATCAGCCCCAGCATTTT. Its protein is CASSLGSSRGYSNQPQHF.